These 17 T cell receptor beta chains were sequenced from one sample in a study of OX40 agonist ivuxolimab in advanced cancers. Preparation of the library involved the immunoSEQ multiplex PCR assay. The immuneACCESS repertoire file appears here via TCRdb, limited to in-frame rearrangements. These files lack a portion of the clones; in checked studies, under half of the deficit traces to unresolved V genes, and the cause of the others is not known. The sample table holds nearly 20,000 clones, of which about 83% were seen once. The ten biggest clones cover 21% of the sample. Sample: CD4+ or CD8+ T cells sorted from blood, taken in a trial of the OX40 agonist ivuxolimab. The receptors here all came from an adult with an advanced solid tumor such as melanoma, head and neck, liver or kidney cancer.

This clone is judged medium-sized. This chain joins TRBV9 and TRBJ2-3; 9 bases are shared with TRBD1. J was trimmed by 2 bases and V by 0 bases; bases with no gene match: 4. The CDR3 is 16 amino acids. Looked up from germline, CDR1 is SGDLS and CDR2 is YYNGEE. The CDR3 DNA reads as TGTGCCAGCAGCGTAGAACAGGGGGCTTTCACAGATACGCAGTATTTT. This codes for CASSVEQGAFTDTQYF.

The V call is TRBV6-5, the J call TRBJ2-1; no definite D call. The germline V and J ends were trimmed by 11 bases and 3 bases, with 8 bases remaining between them. The CDR3 is 11 residues long. Germline lookup yields CDR1 MNHEY and CDR2 SVGAGI. The CDR3: CALDIYNEQFF. CDR3 DNA: TGTGCCCTAGACATCTACAATGAGCAGTTCTTC.

This clone showed up just once. The chain joins TRBV6-5 to TRBJ2-3; 9 bases align to TRBD1. J was trimmed by 6 bases and V by 4 bases; bases with no gene match: 11. The CDR3 has 16 residues. Germline assignment: CDR1 MNHEY and CDR2 SVGAGI. The CDR3 coding sequence is TGTGCCAGCAGTTCCATAACAGGGGGCGGAAAGGATACGCAGTATTTT. Translated: CASSSITGGGKDTQYF.

The rearrangement joins TRBV7-6 to TRBJ1-1; tentative D call: TRBD1 (6 bases). Germline CDR1 reads SGHVS; CDR2 reads FNYEAQ. The germline V and J ends were trimmed by 0 bases and 7 bases, with 15 bases remaining between them. This CDR3 is 15 amino acids long. CDR3 in DNA: TGTGCCAGCAGCTTAGCGTCAGGGGCCGGAATTGAAGCTTTCTTT. This codes for CASSLASGAGIEAFF.

The chain combines TRBV7-2 with TRBJ1-5; D ambiguous. Germline loops: CDR1 SGHTA, CDR2 FQGNSA. CDR3 length: 12 amino acids. V shed 1 base and J shed 6 bases, with 4 bases lying between them. The CDR3 is CASSLVGQPQHF. DNA for the CDR3: TGTGCCAGCAGCTTAGTAGGTCAGCCCCAGCATTTT. Variable domain in full (rest from reference TRBV7-2 and TRBJ1-5): GAGVSQSPSNKVTEKGKDVELRCDPISGHTALYWYRQSLGQGLEFLIYFQGNSAPDKSGLPSDRFSAERTGGSVSTLTIQRTQQEDSAVYLCASSLVGQPQHFGDGTRLSIL.

The rearrangement joins TRBV28 to TRBJ2-5; maybe TRBD2 (6 bases). The length of the CDR3 is 14 residues. Germline CDR1 and CDR2: MDHEN and SYDVKM. The V gene lost 5 bases and the J gene lost 2 bases, with 12 bases spanning the gap. CDR3 amino acids: CASSHNSGQETQYF. The CDR3 DNA follows: TGTGCCAGCAGTCACAATAGCGGTCAAGAGACCCAGTACTTC.

CDR3 DNA sequence: TGTGCCAGCAGCGTAGGACAGGGCCTAACCTACGAGCAGTACTTC. As protein: CASSVGQGLTYEQYF. The rearrangement uses TRBV9 and TRBJ2-7; 7 bases fit TRBD1. The J segment lost 2 bases and the V segment lost 0 bases, leaving 5 bases of the junction unmatched. CDR1 SGDLS and CDR2 YYNGEE come from the germline V gene. This CDR3 is built from 15 residues.

The rearrangement joins TRBV7-9 to TRBJ1-1; the D gene is possibly TRBD1 (6 bases). Trimming removed 4 bases from V and 2 bases from J, with 20 bases in between. The CDR3 is 17 amino acids. Germline V gives CDR1 SEHNR, CDR2 FQNEAQ (reference sequence). Written as DNA, the CDR3 is TGTGCCAGCAGCTCATGGGACTCCGGGACACTAAACACTGAAGCTTTCTTT. It specifies CASSSWDSGTLNTEAFF.

The chain links TRBV7-9 to TRBJ2-3, with 9 bases that match TRBD1. V gave up 5 bases and J gave up 5 bases; unmatched junction bases: 11. Germline CDR1 is SEHNR and CDR2 is FQNEAQ (reference sequence). This CDR3 has 16 amino acids. CDR3 sequence: CASSQNDGTGRDTQYF. The DNA for the CDR3 is TGTGCCAGCAGCCAGAATGACGGGACAGGGCGAGATACGCAGTATTTT. The full variable domain, completed using reference TRBV7-9 and TRBJ2-3, is DTGVSQNPRHKITKRGQNVTFRCDPISEHNRLYWYRQTLGQGPEFLTYFQNEAQLEKSRLLSDRFSAERPKGSFSTLEIQRTEQGDSAMYLCASSQNDGTGRDTQYFGPGTRLTVL.

The chain employs TRBV27 and TRBJ2-7; D remains ambiguous. V lost 0 bases and J 4 bases, leaving 7 bases between the germline ends. The germline V gene encodes CDR1 MNHEY and CDR2 SMNVEV (reference sequence). CDR3 length equals 13 residues. In nucleotides, the CDR3 is TGTGCCAGCAGTTTATCGAAGGGATACGAGCAGTACTTC. Protein: CASSLSKGYEQYF.

This clone has only a few counts. The chain combines TRBV27 with TRBJ2-3, with 7 nucleotides matching TRBD2. Looked up from germline, CDR1 is MNHEY and CDR2 is SMNVEV (reference sequence). This CDR3 has 15 residues. V dropped 0 bases and J dropped 0; count of bases not matched to a gene: 0. The DNA for the CDR3 is TGTGCCAGCAGTTTATCTAGCGGGAGCACAGATACGCAGTATTTT. Residues: CASSLSSGSTDTQYF.

The V call is TRBV7-3, the J call TRBJ2-7; possibly TRBD2 for D (6 bases). The CDR3 length is 14 residues. Trimming took off 0 bases at V and 7 bases at J, with 13 bases between the two ends. Germline-derived CDR1 and CDR2 are SGHTA and FQGTGA. DNA of the CDR3: TGTGCCAGCAGCTTAACAGGGGCCGGAGGGGAGCAGTACTTC. This encodes CASSLTGAGGEQYF.

The gene calls are TRBV5-8 and TRBJ1-4, with a possible D match to TRBD1 (6 bases). The germline V gene has CDR1 SGHTS and CDR2 YDEGEE. CDR3 length: 16 amino acids. The germline V and J ends were trimmed by 4 bases and 6 bases, with 19 bases remaining between them. The CDR3 DNA reads as TGTGCCAGCAGCATGAGCCGGGGGCTCAGTGATGAAAAACTGTTTTTT. It specifies CASSMSRGLSDEKLFF. Combining the CDR3 with reference TRBV5-8 and TRBJ1-4 gives the whole variable domain EAGVTQSPTHLIKTRGQQATLRCSPISGHTSVYWYQQALGLGLQFLLWYDEGEERNRGNFPPRFSGRQFPNYSSELNVNALELEDSALYLCASSMSRGLSDEKLFFGSGTQLSVL.

This chain links TRBV30 with TRBJ2-7, with D perhaps TRBD1 (6 bases). Trimming shortened V by 2 bases and J by 2 bases, and 19 bases separated the two germline ends. Germline V gives CDR1 GTSNPN, CDR2 SVGIG (reference sequence). The CDR3 runs to 16 residues. The CDR3 DNA is TGTGCCTGGAGTTCAATCCTGACAGGCTTCACCTACGAGCAGTACTTC. Translating it yields CAWSSILTGFTYEQYF. Full variable domain (rest looked up from reference TRBV30 and TRBJ2-7): SQTIHQWPATLVQPVGSPLSLECTVEGTSNPNLYWYRQAAGRGLQLLFYSVGIGQISSEVPQNLSASRPQDRQFILSSKKLLLSDSGFYLCAWSSILTGFTYEQYFGPGTRLTVT.

The chain links TRBV18 to TRBJ2-2; 8 bases are a match to TRBD1. CDR1 is KGHSH, CDR2 LQKENI, per germline. This CDR3 is built from 16 residues. After removal of 2 bases from V and 3 bases from J, the junction contained 5 bases not matched to a gene. The CDR3 region has the DNA TGTGCCAGCTCACCAAACGGACAGGGCTACACCGGGGAGCTGTTTTTT. Amino acid sequence: CASSPNGQGYTGELFF.

This clone has more than one count but fewer than ten. This chain joins TRBV4-3 and TRBJ2-1, with D unresolved. With 0 bases removed from V and 4 bases from J, the gap between germline ends came to 10 bases. Germline-derived CDR1 and CDR2 are LGHNA and YSLEER. The CDR3 is made up of 15 amino acids. The CDR3 here is CASSQDVGVYNEQFF. The CDR3 region has the DNA TGCGCCAGCAGCCAAGATGTTGGGGTATACAATGAGCAGTTCTTC.

The chain is built from TRBV9 and TRBJ2-3; TRBD2 matches at 7 bases. V lost 4 bases to trimming and J lost 6 bases; unmatched junction nucleotides: 17. Germline V gene sequence: CDR1 SGDLS, CDR2 YYNGEE. The CDR3 is 17 residues long. CDR3 region: CASSPSHLAGPEDTQYF. CDR3 in DNA: TGTGCCAGCAGCCCAAGTCATTTAGCGGGCCCTGAGGATACGCAGTATTTT.